Below, 30 T cell receptor beta chains from the same sample are listed, as sequenced in a study of OX40 agonist ivuxolimab in advanced cancers. Method: immunoSEQ multiplex PCR; TCRdb's copy keeps in-frame clones and lacks some. The sample holds about 80,000 clones, roughly 92% seen once. The specimen comprised CD4+ or CD8+ T cells sorted from blood, sampled in a trial of the OX40 agonist ivuxolimab. These receptors were collected from an adult with an advanced solid tumor such as melanoma, head and neck, liver or kidney cancer.

This clone was recorded only once. This sequence joins TRBV7-3 and TRBJ2-1, with TRBD2 identical over 9 bases. Looked up from germline, CDR1 is SGHTA and CDR2 is FQGTGA. V shed 5 bases and J 3 bases; nucleotides not matched to a gene: 5. The CDR3 runs 15 residues. CDR3 loop: CASSPSGAIYNEQFF. The CDR3 DNA reads TGTGCCAGCAGCCCTAGCGGGGCAATCTACAATGAGCAGTTCTTC.

This clone was seen more than once but under ten times. The J gene is TRBJ2-1, the V gene TRBV28; D might be TRBD2 (5 bases). Germline loops: CDR1 MDHEN, CDR2 SYDVKM. This CDR3 contains 15 residues. The V end was cut by 6 bases, the J end by 0 bases, with 12 bases between. The CDR3 region is CASRPSGSSYNEQFF. The CDR3 nucleotides are TGTGCCAGCAGACCCTCTGGGAGCTCCTACAATGAGCAGTTCTTC.

The V call is TRBV27, the J call TRBJ2-2; D is ambiguous. Germline values: CDR1 MNHEY, CDR2 SMNVEV (reference sequence). V was trimmed by 5 bases and J by 8 bases, leaving 9 bases between them. The CDR3 has 12 residues. The CDR3 is CASSPSAGELFF. DNA for the CDR3: TGTGCCAGCAGTCCCTCGGCGGGGGAGCTGTTTTTT.

The J gene is TRBJ1-2, the V gene TRBV6-5; TRBD1 is a possible D gene (6 bases). The CDR3 spans 13 residues. The V end lost 6 bases, the J end lost 8 bases, and 16 bases lay between the germline ends. From germline, CDR1 is MNHEY and CDR2 SVGAGI. This chain's CDR3 is CASRVGGIGGYTF. CDR3 coding DNA: TGTGCCAGCAGAGTAGGGGGAATTGGCGGCTACACCTTC.

J is TRBJ2-1 and V is TRBV2; 10 nucleotides align to TRBD2. The CDR3 length is 16 residues. With V trimmed by 5 bases and J by 3 bases, 7 bases remained unmatched. Germline V gene sequence: CDR1 SNHLY, CDR2 FYNNEI. The CDR3 DNA sequence: TGTGCCAGCAGTCCACCGTGGACTAGCGGCTACAATGAGCAGTTCTTC. Translated: CASSPPWTSGYNEQFF.

The chain joins TRBV5-1 to TRBJ2-2; D unresolved. CDR3 length: 14 residues. Germline-derived CDR1 and CDR2 are SGHRS and YFSETQ. Trimming shortened V by 0 bases and J by 7 bases, and 10 bases separated the two germline ends. CDR3 sequence reads: CASSLEGRLGELFF. Written as DNA, the CDR3 is TGCGCCAGCAGCTTGGAAGGACGTCTCGGGGAGCTGTTTTTT.

The chain recombines TRBV6-5 with TRBJ2-5, with TRBD2 identical over 10 bases. The tail of the sequence fits TRBJ2-7 better, so the J call may be wrong. Germline CDR1 is MNHEY and CDR2 is SVGAGI. The CDR3 loop spans 15 amino acids. CDR3 DNA sequence: TGTGCCAGCAGCCAGGAGGGCCTAGCGGGAGCCGAGCAGTACTTC. It yields the protein CASSQEGLAGAEQYF.

Concerning this clone itself: Other nucleotide sequences in the sample specify the same CDR3. The rearrangement links TRBV18 to TRBJ2-3; D is undetermined. In germline, CDR1 is KGHSH, CDR2 LQKENI. The CDR3 has 14 residues. Trimming shortened V by 3 bases and J by 1 base, and 8 bases separated the two germline ends. The DNA of the CDR3 is TGTGCCAGCTCACCCTCGGGCGGCACAGATACGCAGTATTTT. Translated, it gives CASSPSGGTDTQYF.

This sequence joins TRBV4-1 and TRBJ2-1, with 11 nucleotides matching TRBD2. The CDR3 extends over 17 amino acids. With V trimmed by 0 bases and J by 8 bases, 9 bases remained unmatched. CDR1 is MGHRA and CDR2 is YSYEKL in the germline V gene. The CDR3 bases are TGCGCCAGCAGCCAAGATGGGGGACTAGCGGAGTTGGATGAGCAGTTCTTC. Translating it yields CASSQDGGLAELDEQFF.

V usage is TRBV30 and J usage is TRBJ1-1; D possibly corresponds to TRBD1 (5 bases). CDR1 GTSNPN and CDR2 SVGIG come from the germline V gene (reference sequence). Trimming pared 7 bases from V and 0 bases from J, leaving 15 bases between. This CDR3 region has 14 residues. In DNA, the CDR3 is TGTGCCTTCGGTCGGACAACATTGAACACTGAAGCTTTCTTT. This codes for CAFGRTTLNTEAFF.

V and J are TRBV6-6 and TRBJ2-1; tentatively, D is TRBD2 (5 bases). From germline, CDR1 is MNHNY and CDR2 SVGAGI (reference sequence). The CDR3 length is 13 residues. Trimming removed 8 bases at V and 0 bases at J, with 8 bases between. The CDR3 DNA is TGTGCCAGCTATGGGAGCTCCTACAATGAGCAGTTCTTC. This codes for CASYGSSYNEQFF.

The V and J genes are TRBV9 and TRBJ2-7; 11 bases are a match to TRBD2. The CDR3 has 15 residues. The V gene end was trimmed by 3 bases and the J gene end by 2 bases; junction bases not matched to a gene: 4. Germline CDR1 SGDLS, CDR2 YYNGEE. CDR3 sequence reads: CASSAGLAAPYEQYF. In DNA form, the CDR3 reads TGTGCCAGCAGCGCGGGACTAGCGGCACCCTACGAGCAGTACTTC.

The V gene is TRBV11-3, the J gene TRBJ1-1, with a tentative D call TRBD1 (5 bases). The CDR3 length is 14 residues. CDR1 and CDR2 from the germline V gene are SGHNT and YENEEA. With 5 bases removed from V and 6 bases from J, the gap between germline ends came to 16 bases. CDR3 sequence reads: CASSPIPDRAEAFF. The CDR3 coding sequence is TGTGCCAGCAGCCCTATTCCCGACAGAGCTGAAGCTTTCTTT.

The chain carries TRBV11-2 and TRBJ1-2; D unclear. CDR1 is SGHAT, CDR2 FQNNGV, per germline. The CDR3 sequence is 14 residues long. Trimming left V 1 base short and J 4 bases short, with 10 bases between. CDR3 sequence reads: CASSLVAAAYGYTF. The CDR3 DNA reads as TGTGCCAGCAGCTTAGTTGCGGCAGCCTATGGCTACACCTTC.

The V gene is TRBV27, the J gene TRBJ2-7; weak D call: TRBD1 (5 bases). The CDR3 is 15 residues long. Germline CDR1 is MNHEY and CDR2 is SMNVEV (reference sequence). The V and J ends lost 6 bases and 5 bases respectively, with 20 bases between them. The CDR3 DNA reads TGTGCCAGCAGCCTACAGGCCCCGAGAGGTGACGAGCAGTACTTC. It is translated as CASSLQAPRGDEQYF.

The rearrangement links TRBV28 to TRBJ1-5, with D perhaps TRBD1 (6 bases). The V gene's germline CDR1 is MDHEN and CDR2 SYDVKM. This CDR3 is 12 amino acids long. The germline V and J ends were trimmed by 4 bases and 7 bases, with 8 bases remaining between them. The CDR3 loop reads CASSYRAQPQHF. The CDR3 coding sequence is TGTGCCAGCAGTTACAGGGCACAGCCCCAGCATTTT.

This chain uses TRBV7-2 with TRBJ1-2; weak D call: TRBD1 (5 bases). V lost 2 bases and J 6 bases, leaving 7 bases between the germline ends. The CDR3 extends over 12 amino acids. The germline gives CDR1 SGHTA, CDR2 FQGNSA. The CDR3 loop reads CASSLIRDGYTF. CDR3 nucleotide sequence: TGTGCCAGCAGCTTAATCAGGGATGGCTACACCTTC.

The chain employs TRBV7-2 and TRBJ1-3; D uncertain. Between the trimmed V and J ends, which lost 6 bases and 3 bases, there was a span of 6 bases. Germline V gene data show CDR1 as SGHTA and CDR2 as FQGNSA. The CDR3 is made up of 12 amino acids. CDR3 coding DNA: TGTGCCAGCAGAAGAATTGGAAACACCATATATTTT. This codes for CASRRIGNTIYF.

V and J are TRBV29-1 and TRBJ1-5; 9 nucleotides line up with TRBD1. The CDR3 sequence is 12 residues long. With V trimmed by 7 bases and J by 7 bases, 5 bases remained unmatched. CDR1 is SQVTM, CDR2 ANQGSEA, per germline. The CDR3 spells CSAGTGSQPQHF. The DNA for the CDR3 is TGCAGCGCGGGGACAGGGAGCCAGCCCCAGCATTTT.

The V and J genes are TRBV11-3 and TRBJ2-1; 8 bases map to TRBD1. V lost 4 bases and J lost 4; bases outside the gene matches: 6. Germline assignment: CDR1 SGHNT and CDR2 YENEEA. The CDR3 sequence is 15 residues long. The CDR3 sequence is CASSSTGGYYNEQFF. CDR3 sequence (DNA): TGTGCCAGCAGCTCAACAGGGGGATATTACAATGAGCAGTTCTTC.

The V gene is TRBV5-8, the J gene TRBJ2-3, with 8 positions matching TRBD2. The CDR3 totals 11 residues. The V gene's germline CDR1 is SGHTS and CDR2 YDEGEE. Losses at the gene ends were 6 bases for V and 12 bases for J; bases not matched to a gene: 6. The CDR3, as DNA: TGTGCCAGCATAGGGCGGGAGGCCCAGTATTTT. This gives the protein CASIGREAQYF. Variable domain in full (rest from reference TRBV5-8 and TRBJ2-3): EAGVTQSPTHLIKTRGQQATLRCSPISGHTSVYWYQQALGLGLQFLLWYDEGEERNRGNFPPRFSGRQFPNYSSELNVNALELEDSALYLCASIGREAQYFGPGTRLTVL.

V gene TRBV7-9 combines with J gene TRBJ2-5; D is unresolved. CDR3 length equals 14 residues. Germline V CDR1 and CDR2: SEHNR, FQNEAQ (reference sequence). Trimming removed 3 bases from V and 3 bases from J, with 11 bases in between. CDR3 amino acids: CASSFYGSKETQYF. DNA for the CDR3: TGTGCCAGCAGCTTTTATGGCAGCAAAGAGACCCAGTACTTC.

The J gene is TRBJ2-5, the V gene TRBV7-9, with D hard to call. V lost 4 bases, J lost 1 base, and 10 bases lay in between. The CDR3 is made up of 14 amino acids. CDR1 and CDR2 from the germline V gene are SEHNR and FQNEAQ (reference sequence). CDR3 sequence: CASSSNTLQETQYF. DNA of the CDR3: TGTGCCAGCAGCTCAAACACGCTCCAAGAGACCCAGTACTTC.

The chain links TRBV30 to TRBJ1-3; D remains unclear. The CDR3 has 12 amino acids. Germline CDR1 is GTSNPN and CDR2 is SVGIG (reference sequence). V lost 1 base, J lost 0 bases, and 1 base lay in between. The chain's CDR3 is CAWSDSGNTIYF. DNA for the CDR3: TGTGCCTGGAGTGACTCTGGAAACACCATATATTTT.

The V gene is TRBV6-5, the J gene TRBJ1-2; no firm D call. CDR3 length: 15 amino acids. V dropped 2 bases and J dropped 6 bases, with 16 bases sitting between them. The germline CDR1 and CDR2 sequences are MNHEY and SVGAGI. In DNA form, the CDR3 reads TGTGCCAGCAGTTACGAGGTTGTTTCCCTGCATGGCTACACCTTC. Its protein product is CASSYEVVSLHGYTF.

J is TRBJ1-4 and V is TRBV11-3, with D hard to call. CDR3 length: 17 residues. V shed 1 base and J shed 0 bases, with 12 bases lying between them. From germline, CDR1 is SGHNT and CDR2 YENEEA. CDR3 amino acids: CASSLGYTGTTNEKLFF. The CDR3 DNA is TGTGCCAGCAGCTTAGGGTACACCGGCACAACTAATGAAAAACTGTTTTTT.

The chain has TRBV5-8 and TRBJ1-4; the D gene is possibly TRBD1 (5 bases). The CDR3 contains 17 residues. Germline V CDR1 and CDR2: SGHTS, YDEGEE. The ends were cut back, 4 bases at V and 0 bases at J, with 16 bases in the middle. This CDR3 reads CASSPHAGTATNEKLFF. The DNA for the CDR3 is TGTGCCAGCAGCCCCCACGCAGGGACTGCAACTAATGAAAAACTGTTTTTT. The complete variable domain, with remaining parts taken from reference TRBV5-8 and TRBJ1-4, reads EAGVTQSPTHLIKTRGQQATLRCSPISGHTSVYWYQQALGLGLQFLLWYDEGEERNRGNFPPRFSGRQFPNYSSELNVNALELEDSALYLCASSPHAGTATNEKLFFGSGTQLSVL.

This clone is medium-sized by share. This chain links TRBV27 with TRBJ2-5; D uncertain. V was cut by 3 bases and J by 2 bases, with 7 bases left in between. Looked up from germline, CDR1 is MNHEY and CDR2 is SMNVEV (reference sequence). The CDR3 length is 13 residues. The CDR3 reads CASSLTVQETQYF. In DNA, the CDR3 is TGTGCCAGCAGTTTGACGGTACAAGAGACCCAGTACTTC.

CDR3 in amino acids: CASSLLLSNEQFF. Here the CDR3 DNA reads TGTGCCAGCTCACTTCTCTTGAGCAATGAGCAGTTCTTC. The V call is TRBV18, the J call TRBJ2-1, with D unclear. In germline, CDR1 is KGHSH, CDR2 LQKENI. This CDR3 has 13 residues. V was shortened by 4 bases and J by 6 bases, with 10 bases between the two germline ends.

The J gene is TRBJ2-3, the V gene TRBV5-1; D is unresolved. The CDR3 totals 15 residues. From germline, CDR1 is SGHRS and CDR2 YFSETQ. The V end was cut by 3 bases, the J end by 2 bases, with 13 bases between. The CDR3 DNA reads TGCGCCAGCAGCTACCTATCAACCTACACAGATACGCAGTATTTT. Translation gives CASSYLSTYTDTQYF.